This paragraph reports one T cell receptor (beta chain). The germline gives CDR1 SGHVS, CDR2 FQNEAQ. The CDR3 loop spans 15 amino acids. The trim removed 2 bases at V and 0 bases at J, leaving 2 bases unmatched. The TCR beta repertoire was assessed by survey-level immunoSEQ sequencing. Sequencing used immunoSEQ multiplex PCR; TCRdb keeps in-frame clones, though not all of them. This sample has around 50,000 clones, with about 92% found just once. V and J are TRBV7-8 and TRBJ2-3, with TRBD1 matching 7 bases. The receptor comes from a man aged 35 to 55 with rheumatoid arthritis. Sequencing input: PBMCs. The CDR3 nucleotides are TGTGCCAGCAGCTTAAGGGACAGAAGCACAGATACGCAGTATTTT. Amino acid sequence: CASSLRDRSTDTQYF. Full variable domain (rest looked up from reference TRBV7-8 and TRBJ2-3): GAGVSQSPRYKVAKRGQDVALRCDPISGHVSLFWYQQALGQGPEFLTYFQNEAQLDKSGLPSDRFFAERPEGSVSTLKIQRTQQEDSAVYLCASSLRDRSTDTQYFGPGTRLTVL.